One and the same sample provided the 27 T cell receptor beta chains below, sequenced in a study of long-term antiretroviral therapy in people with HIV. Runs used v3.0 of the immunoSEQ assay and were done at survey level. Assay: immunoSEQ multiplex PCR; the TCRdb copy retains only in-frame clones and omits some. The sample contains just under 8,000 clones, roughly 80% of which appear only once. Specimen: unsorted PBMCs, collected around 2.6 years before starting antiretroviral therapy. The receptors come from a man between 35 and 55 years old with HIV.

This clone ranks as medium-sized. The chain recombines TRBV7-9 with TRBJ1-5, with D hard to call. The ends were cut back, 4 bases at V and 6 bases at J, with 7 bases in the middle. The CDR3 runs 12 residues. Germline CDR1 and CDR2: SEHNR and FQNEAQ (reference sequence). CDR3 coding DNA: TGTGCCAGCAGCTCTAGCGGTCAGCCCCAGCATTTT. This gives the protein CASSSSGQPQHF.

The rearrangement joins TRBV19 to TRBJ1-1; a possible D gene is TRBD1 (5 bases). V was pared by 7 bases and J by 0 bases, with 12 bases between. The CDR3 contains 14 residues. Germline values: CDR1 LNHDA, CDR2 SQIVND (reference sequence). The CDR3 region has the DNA TGTGCCAGTAAGGGGCAGACCATGAACACTGAAGCTTTCTTT. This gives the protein CASKGQTMNTEAFF.

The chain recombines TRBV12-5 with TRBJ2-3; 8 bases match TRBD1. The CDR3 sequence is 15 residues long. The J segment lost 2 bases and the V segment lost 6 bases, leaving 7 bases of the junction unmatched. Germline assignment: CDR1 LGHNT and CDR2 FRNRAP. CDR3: CASGSGQGITDTQYF. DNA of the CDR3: TGTGCTAGTGGCTCAGGACAGGGAATCACAGATACGCAGTATTTT.

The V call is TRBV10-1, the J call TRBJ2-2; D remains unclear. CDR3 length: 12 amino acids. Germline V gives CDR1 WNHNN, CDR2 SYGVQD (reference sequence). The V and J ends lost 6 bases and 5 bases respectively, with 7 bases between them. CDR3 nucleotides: TGCGCCAGCAGCTGGGGAACCGGGGAGCTGTTTTTT. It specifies CASSWGTGELFF.

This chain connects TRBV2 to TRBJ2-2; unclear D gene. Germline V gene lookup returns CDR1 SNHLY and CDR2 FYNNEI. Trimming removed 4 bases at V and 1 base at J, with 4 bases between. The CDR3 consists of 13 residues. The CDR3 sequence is CASSGENTGELFF. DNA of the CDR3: TGTGCCAGCAGTGGAGAGAACACCGGGGAGCTGTTTTTT.

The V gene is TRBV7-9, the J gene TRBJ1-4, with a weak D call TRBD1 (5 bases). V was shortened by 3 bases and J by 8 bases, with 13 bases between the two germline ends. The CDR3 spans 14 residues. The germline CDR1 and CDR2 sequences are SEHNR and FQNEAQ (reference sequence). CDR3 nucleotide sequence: TGTGCCAGCAGCTTCGGAGGAGGGGAGGAAAAACTGTTTTTT. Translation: CASSFGGGEEKLFF.

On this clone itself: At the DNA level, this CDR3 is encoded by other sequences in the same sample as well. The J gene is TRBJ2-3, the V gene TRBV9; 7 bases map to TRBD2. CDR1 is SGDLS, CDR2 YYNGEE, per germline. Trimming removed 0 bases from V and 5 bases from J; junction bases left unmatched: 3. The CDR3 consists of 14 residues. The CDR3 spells CASSVVSGGDTQYF. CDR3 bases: TGTGCCAGCAGCGTAGTGTCGGGGGGAGATACGCAGTATTTT.

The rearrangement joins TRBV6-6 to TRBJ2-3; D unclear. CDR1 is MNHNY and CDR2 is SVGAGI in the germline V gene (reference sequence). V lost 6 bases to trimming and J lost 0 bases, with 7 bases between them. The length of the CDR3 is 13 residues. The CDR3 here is CASSAQSTDTQYF. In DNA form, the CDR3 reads TGTGCCAGCAGCGCTCAGAGCACAGATACGCAGTATTTT.

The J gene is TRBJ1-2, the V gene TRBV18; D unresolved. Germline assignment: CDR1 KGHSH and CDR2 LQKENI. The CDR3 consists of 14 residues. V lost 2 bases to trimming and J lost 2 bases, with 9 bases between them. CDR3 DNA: TGTGCCAGCTCACCATCCGTATCGAACTATGGCTACACCTTC. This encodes CASSPSVSNYGYTF.

The CDR3 region is CASSPTGDSGNTIYF. CDR3 nucleotide sequence: TGTGCCAGCAGCCCGACGGGGGACTCTGGAAACACCATATATTTT. The chain employs TRBV4-2 and TRBJ1-3; tentatively, D is TRBD1 (5 bases). This CDR3 spans 15 amino acids. Trimming cost V 4 bases and J 0 bases, with 10 bases left between them. Germline V CDR1 and CDR2: LGHNA, YNFKEQ.

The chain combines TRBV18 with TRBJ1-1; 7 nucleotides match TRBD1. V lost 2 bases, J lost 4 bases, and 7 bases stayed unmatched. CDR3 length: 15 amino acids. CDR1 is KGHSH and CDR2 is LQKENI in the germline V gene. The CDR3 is CASSPGQGGGTEAFF. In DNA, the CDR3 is TGTGCCAGCTCACCAGGTCAGGGGGGGGGCACTGAAGCTTTCTTT. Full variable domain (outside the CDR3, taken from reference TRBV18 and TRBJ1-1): NAGVMQNPRHLVRRRGQEARLRCSPMKGHSHVYWYRQLPEEGLKFMVYLQKENIIDESGMPKERFSAEFPKEGPSILRIQQVVRGDSAAYFCASSPGQGGGTEAFFGQGTRLTVV.

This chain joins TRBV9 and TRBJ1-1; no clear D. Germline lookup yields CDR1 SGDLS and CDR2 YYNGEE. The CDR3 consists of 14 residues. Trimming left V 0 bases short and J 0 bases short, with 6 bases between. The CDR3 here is CASSVGHMNTEAFF. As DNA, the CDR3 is TGTGCCAGCAGCGTAGGCCATATGAACACTGAAGCTTTCTTT. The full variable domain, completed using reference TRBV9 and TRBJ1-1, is DSGVTQTPKHLITATGQRVTLRCSPRSGDLSVYWYQQSLDQGLQFLIQYYNGEERAKGNILERFSAQQFPDLHSELNLSSLELGDSALYFCASSVGHMNTEAFFGQGTRLTVV.

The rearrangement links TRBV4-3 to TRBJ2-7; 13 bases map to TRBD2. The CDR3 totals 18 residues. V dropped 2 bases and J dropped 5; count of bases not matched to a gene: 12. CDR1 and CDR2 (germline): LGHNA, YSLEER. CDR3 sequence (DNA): TGCGCCAGCAGCCAATTCCTCTCGGGACTAGCGGGGCCCAACGAGCAGTACTTC. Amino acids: CASSQFLSGLAGPNEQYF.

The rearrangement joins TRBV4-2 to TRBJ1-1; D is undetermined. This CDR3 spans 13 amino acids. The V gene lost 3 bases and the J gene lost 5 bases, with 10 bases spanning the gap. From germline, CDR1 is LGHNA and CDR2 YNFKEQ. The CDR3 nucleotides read TGTGCCAGCAGCCATTCGACGAGGACTGAAGCTTTCTTT. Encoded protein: CASSHSTRTEAFF.

DNA for the CDR3: TGCGCCAGCAGCCCGACAGGTTGGGTCTATGGCTACACCTTC. Translation: CASSPTGWVYGYTF. The V gene is TRBV4-1, the J gene TRBJ1-2; D is possibly TRBD1 (6 bases). The V gene's germline CDR1 is MGHRA and CDR2 YSYEKL. The CDR3 sequence is 14 residues long. Trimming took 4 bases from V and 4 from J, leaving 13 bases between them.

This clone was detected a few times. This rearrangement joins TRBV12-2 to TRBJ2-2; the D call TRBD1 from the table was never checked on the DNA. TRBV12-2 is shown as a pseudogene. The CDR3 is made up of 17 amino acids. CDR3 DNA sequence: TGTGCAAGTCGCTCGGACAGTGAAGCCCACCCTACCGGGGAGCTGTTTTTT. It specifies CASRSDSEAHPTGELFF.

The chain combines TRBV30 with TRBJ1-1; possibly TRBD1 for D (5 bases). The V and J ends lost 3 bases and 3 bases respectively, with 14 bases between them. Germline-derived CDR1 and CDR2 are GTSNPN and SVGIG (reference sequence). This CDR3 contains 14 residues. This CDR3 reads CAWSTPGWDTEAFF. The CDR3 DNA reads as TGTGCCTGGAGCACCCCAGGGTGGGACACTGAAGCTTTCTTT.

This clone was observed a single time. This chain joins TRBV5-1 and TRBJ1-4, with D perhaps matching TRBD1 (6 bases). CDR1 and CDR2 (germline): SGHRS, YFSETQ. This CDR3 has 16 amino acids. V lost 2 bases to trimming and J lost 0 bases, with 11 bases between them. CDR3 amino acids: CASSFRGPATNEKLFF. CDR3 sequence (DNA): TGCGCCAGCAGCTTCAGGGGCCCTGCAACTAATGAAAAACTGTTTTTT.

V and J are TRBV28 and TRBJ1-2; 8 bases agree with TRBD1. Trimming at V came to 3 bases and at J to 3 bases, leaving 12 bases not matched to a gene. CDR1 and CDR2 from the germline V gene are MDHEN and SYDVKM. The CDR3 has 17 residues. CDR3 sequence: CASSFNSGTGYDYGYTF. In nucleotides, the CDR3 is TGTGCCAGCAGTTTTAACTCCGGGACAGGATATGACTATGGCTACACCTTC.

The CDR3 DNA is TGCGCCAGCAGCTTGGCCCGGACAGGGAGTGAAAAACTGTTTTTT. It yields the protein CASSLARTGSEKLFF. The V and J genes are TRBV5-1 and TRBJ1-4, with 8 positions matching TRBD1. V lost 0 bases and J lost 7; bases outside the gene matches: 5. CDR1 SGHRS and CDR2 YFSETQ come from the germline V gene. This CDR3 spans 15 amino acids. Full variable domain (outside the CDR3, taken from reference TRBV5-1 and TRBJ1-4): KAGVTQTPRYLIKTRGQQVTLSCSPISGHRSVSWYQQTPGQGLQFLFEYFSETQRNKGNFPGRFSGRQFSNSRSEMNVSTLELGDSALYLCASSLARTGSEKLFFGSGTQLSVL.

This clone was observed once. CDR3 nucleotides: TGCGCCAGTAAGGGACAGGGCGCTTCCTACGAGCAGTACTTC. Encoded protein: CASKGQGASYEQYF. The chain uses TRBV5-1 and TRBJ2-7, with TRBD1 matching over 9 bases. CDR3 length: 14 residues. V dropped 8 bases and J dropped 1; count of bases not matched to a gene: 7. The germline gives CDR1 SGHRS, CDR2 YFSETQ.

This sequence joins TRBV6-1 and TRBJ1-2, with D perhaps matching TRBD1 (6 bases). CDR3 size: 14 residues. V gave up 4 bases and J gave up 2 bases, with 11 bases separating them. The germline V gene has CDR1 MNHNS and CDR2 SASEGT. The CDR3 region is CASSGTAENYGYTF. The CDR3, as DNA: TGTGCCAGCAGTGGGACAGCCGAAAACTATGGCTACACCTTC.

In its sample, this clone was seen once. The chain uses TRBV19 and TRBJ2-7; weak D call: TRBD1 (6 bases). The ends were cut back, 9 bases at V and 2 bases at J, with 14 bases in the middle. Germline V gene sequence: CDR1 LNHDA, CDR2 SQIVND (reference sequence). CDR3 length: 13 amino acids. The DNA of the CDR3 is TGTGCCAGCGCCGCAGGGGTCACCTACGAGCAGTACTTC. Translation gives CASAAGVTYEQYF. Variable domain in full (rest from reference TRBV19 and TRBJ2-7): DGGITQSPKYLFRKEGQNVTLSCEQNLNHDAMYWYRQDPGQGLRLIYYSQIVNDFQKGDIAEGYSVSREKKESFPLTVTSAQKNPTAFYLCASAAGVTYEQYFGPGTRLTVT.

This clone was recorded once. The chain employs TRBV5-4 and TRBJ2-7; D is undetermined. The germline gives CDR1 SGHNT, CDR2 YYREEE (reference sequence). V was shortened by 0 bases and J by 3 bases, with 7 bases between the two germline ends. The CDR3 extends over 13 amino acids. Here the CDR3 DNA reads TGTGCCAGCAGCTTGGAGGTTCGCTACGAGCAGTACTTC. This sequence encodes CASSLEVRYEQYF. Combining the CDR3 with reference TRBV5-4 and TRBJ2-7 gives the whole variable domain ETGVTQSPTHLIKTRGQQVTLRCSSQSGHNTVSWYQQALGQGPQFIFQYYREEENGRGNFPPRFSGLQFPNYSSELNVNALELDDSALYLCASSLEVRYEQYFGPGTRLTVT.

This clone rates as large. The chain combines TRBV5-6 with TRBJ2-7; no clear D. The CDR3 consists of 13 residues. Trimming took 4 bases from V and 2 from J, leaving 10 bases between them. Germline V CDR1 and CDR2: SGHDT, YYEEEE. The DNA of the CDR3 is TGTGCCAGCAGCGTGGACGGACCCTACGAGCAGTACTTC. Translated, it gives CASSVDGPYEQYF.

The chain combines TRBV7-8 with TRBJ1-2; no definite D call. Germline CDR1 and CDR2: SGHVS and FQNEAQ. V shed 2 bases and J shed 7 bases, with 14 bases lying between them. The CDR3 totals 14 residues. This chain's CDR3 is CASSLSVDASGYTF. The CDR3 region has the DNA TGTGCCAGCAGCTTATCGGTGGACGCCAGTGGCTACACCTTC.

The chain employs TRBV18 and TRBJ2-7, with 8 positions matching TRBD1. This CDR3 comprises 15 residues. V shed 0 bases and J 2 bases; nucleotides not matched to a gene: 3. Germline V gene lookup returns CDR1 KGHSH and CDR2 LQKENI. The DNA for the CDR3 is TGTGCCAGCTCACCACCTCAGGGGGCACCCTACGAGCAGTACTTC. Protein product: CASSPPQGAPYEQYF. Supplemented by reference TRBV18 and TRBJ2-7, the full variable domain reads NAGVMQNPRHLVRRRGQEARLRCSPMKGHSHVYWYRQLPEEGLKFMVYLQKENIIDESGMPKERFSAEFPKEGPSILRIQQVVRGDSAAYFCASSPPQGAPYEQYFGPGTRLTVT.